This entry concerns a single TCR beta chain. The antigen is not known. TCRdb fed the reads into MiXCR, producing one record per CDR3 protein. The sample records more than 200,000 distinct CDR3 sequences, 9.1% being singletons. The data were obtained in a study of T cell repertoires in cytomegalovirus infection. Study-wide context: It was the public TCR beta signatures that indicated both CMV infection and matching HLA type.

The study, taken as a whole, reports: Identification of carriers of CMV plus the relevant HLA was achieved through cumulative public TCR beta family frequency. Within the response measured ex vivo, HLA-C-restricted CMV-specific TCR beta clonotypes were dominant.

Unmatched junction bases numbered 8, after V lost 0 bases and J lost 2 bases. The CDR3 is 17 amino acids. CDR1 is DFQATT and CDR2 is SNEGSKA in the germline V gene (reference sequence). The material sequenced was PBMCs. The V gene is TRBV20-1, the J gene TRBJ1-4; 8 bases line up with TRBD1. This sequence originates from a human donor in good health (CMV status not recorded). Some clones in this sample may be carry-over from other donors' samples. The CDR3 protein is CSARDLAGGLTNEKLFF. The CDR3 nucleotides read TGCAGTGCTAGAGATCTGGCAGGGGGCTTGACTAATGAAAAACTGTTTTTT.